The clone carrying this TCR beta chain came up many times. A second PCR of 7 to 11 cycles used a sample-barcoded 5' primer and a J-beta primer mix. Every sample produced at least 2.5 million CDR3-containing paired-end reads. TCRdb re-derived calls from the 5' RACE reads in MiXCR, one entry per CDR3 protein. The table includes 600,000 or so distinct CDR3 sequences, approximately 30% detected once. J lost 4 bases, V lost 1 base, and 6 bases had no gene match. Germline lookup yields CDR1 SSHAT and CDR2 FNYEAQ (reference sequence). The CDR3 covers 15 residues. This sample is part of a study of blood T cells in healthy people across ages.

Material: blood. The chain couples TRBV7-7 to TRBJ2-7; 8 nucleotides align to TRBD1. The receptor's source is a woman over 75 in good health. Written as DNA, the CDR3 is TGTGCCAGCAGCTTAGGGGCCGGACAGGGATACGAGCAGTACTTC. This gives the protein CASSLGAGQGYEQYF.